This record covers a single TCR beta chain. The sample originates from a study of T cell responses to AZD1222 COVID-19 vaccine. CDR3 length: 15 amino acids. Looked up from germline, CDR1 is SGHTA and CDR2 is FQGNSA. J lost 4 bases, V lost 5 bases, and 6 bases had no gene match. The method was immunoSEQ multiplex PCR; TCRdb's version includes in-frame clones alone and lacks a portion of them. This sample has roughly 85,000 clones; around 90% occur once, and the top ten carry 5%. J is TRBJ1-2 and V is TRBV7-2; 11 nucleotides line up with TRBD1. The specimen was peripheral blood, collected on day 0 of MenACWY control vaccination. The sequence was collected from an adult in good health. CDR3 protein: CASSPWTGGFYGYTF. DNA for the CDR3: TGTGCCAGCAGCCCTTGGACAGGGGGCTTCTATGGCTACACCTTC.